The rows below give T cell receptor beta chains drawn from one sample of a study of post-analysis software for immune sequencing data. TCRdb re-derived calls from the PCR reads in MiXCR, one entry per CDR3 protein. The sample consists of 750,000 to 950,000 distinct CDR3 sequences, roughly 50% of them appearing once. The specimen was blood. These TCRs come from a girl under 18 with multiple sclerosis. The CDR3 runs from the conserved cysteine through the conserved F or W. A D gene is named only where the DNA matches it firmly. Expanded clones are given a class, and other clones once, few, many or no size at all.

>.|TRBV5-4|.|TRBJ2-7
TGTGCCAGCAGCTTGGAACTGGACTGGACCTACGAGCAGTACTTC
CASSLELDWTYEQYF
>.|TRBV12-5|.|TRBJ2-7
TGTGCTAGTGGTTTTTGGGGCTTGGGCTACTACGAGCAGTACTTC
CASGFWGLGYYEQYF
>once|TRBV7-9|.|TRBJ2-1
TGTGCCAGCAGCTTAGACGTAGGCTCCTACAATGAGCAGTTCTTC
CASSLDVGSYNEQFF
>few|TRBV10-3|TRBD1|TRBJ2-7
TGTGCCATCAGGGGACAGGGGGCCTACGAGCAGTACTTC
CAIRGQGAYEQYF
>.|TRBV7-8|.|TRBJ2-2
TGTGCCAGCAGCAAATCATTAGACACCGGGGAGCTGTTTTTT
CASSKSLDTGELFF
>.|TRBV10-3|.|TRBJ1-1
TGTGCCATCAGTGTGGAGGGGACTGAAGCTTTCTTT
CAISVEGTEAFF
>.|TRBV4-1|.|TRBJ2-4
TGCGCCAGCAGCCAGGTCCCGACAGGGGTAGCGGGTTACATTCAGTACTTC
CASSQVPTGVAGYIQYF
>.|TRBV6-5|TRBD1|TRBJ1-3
TGTGCCAGCAGTTACTCCGGGACAGGGGAAAGGCTCTCTGGAAACACCATATATTTT
CASSYSGTGERLSGNTIYF
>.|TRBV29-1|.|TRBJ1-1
TGCAGCGTTGATGGGAACACTGAAGCTTTCTTT
CSVDGNTEAFF
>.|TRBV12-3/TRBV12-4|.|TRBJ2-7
TGTGCCAGCAATCCCGGGGGCTACGAGCAGTACTTC
CASNPGGYEQYF
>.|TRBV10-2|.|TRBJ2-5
TGCGCCAGCAATCACGCGGACCCAGGCGGGACCCAGTACTTC
CASNHADPGGTQYF
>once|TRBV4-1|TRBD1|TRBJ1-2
TGCGCCAGCAGCCACAATACTAAACGGGACAGCCCAGGGGGCTATGGCTACACCTTC
CASSHNTKRDSPGGYGYTF
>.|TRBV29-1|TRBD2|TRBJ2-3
TGCAGCGTTGGCGCGGGGGTGTTAGATACGCAGTATTTT
CSVGAGVLDTQYF
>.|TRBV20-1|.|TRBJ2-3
TGCAGTGCTAGAGAGGCCCCCACAGATACGCAGTATTTT
CSAREAPTDTQYF
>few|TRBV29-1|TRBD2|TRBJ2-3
TGCAGCGTTGGACTAGCCCGGGGGGATACGCAGTATTTT
CSVGLARGDTQYF
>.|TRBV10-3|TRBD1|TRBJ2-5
TGTGCCATCAGCGGGACAGGGGGCATGGAGACCCAGTACTTC
CAISGTGGMETQYF
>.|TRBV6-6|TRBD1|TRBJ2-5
TGTGCCACTTCCCTTATTCGACAGGGGCAAGAGACCCAGTACTTC
CATSLIRQGQETQYF
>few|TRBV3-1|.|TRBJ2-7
TGTGCCAGCAGCCAAGATAGTAAGGGGACCTACGAGCAGTACTTC
CASSQDSKGTYEQYF
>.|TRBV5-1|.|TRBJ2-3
TGCGCCAGCAGCTTGGACCAGGGGAGAGGTACGCAGTATTTT
CASSLDQGRGTQYF
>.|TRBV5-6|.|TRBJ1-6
.
CASSFGPGRDSPLHF
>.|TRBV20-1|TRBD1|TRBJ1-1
TGCAGTGCTAGAGGTCCAGACAGGGGTGAGACTGAAGCTTTCTTT
CSARGPDRGETEAFF
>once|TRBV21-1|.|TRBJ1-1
TGTGCCAGCAGCCTTCCAACAGGGGTCTCGAACACTGAAGCTTTCTTT
CASSLPTGVSNTEAFF
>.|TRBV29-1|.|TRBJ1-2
TGCAGCGTTGAAGAGGACGCGAACCATGGCTACACCTTC
CSVEEDANHGYTF
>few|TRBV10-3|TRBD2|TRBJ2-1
TGTGCCATCAGTGAGTGGACTAGCGGGAGGCAACTCAATGAGCAGTTCTTC
CAISEWTSGRQLNEQFF
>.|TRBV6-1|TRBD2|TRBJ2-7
TGTGCCAGCAGTGAGGCCAGCGGGGGATCCTACGAGCAGTACTTC
CASSEASGGSYEQYF
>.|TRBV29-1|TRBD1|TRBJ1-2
TGCAGCGTCGAGGACAGGGCGAATGGCTACACCTTC
CSVEDRANGYTF
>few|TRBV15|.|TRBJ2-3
TGTGCCACCAGCCAAGGGACTCCTAGCACAGATACGCAGTATTTT
CATSQGTPSTDTQYF
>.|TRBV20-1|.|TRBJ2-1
TGCAGTGCTAGAGCCCCGGCGGGGAGCTCCTACAATGAGCAGTTCTTC
CSARAPAGSSYNEQFF
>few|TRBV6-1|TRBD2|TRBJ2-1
TGTGCCAGCAGCCCGAGCGGGGGTGCCTCCAATGAGCAGTTCTTC
CASSPSGGASNEQFF
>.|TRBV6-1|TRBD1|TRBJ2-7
TGTGCCAGCAAGAGGGACAGGGTGACCTACGAGCAGTACTTC
CASKRDRVTYEQYF
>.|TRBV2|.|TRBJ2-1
TGTGCCAGCAGCATGCTAGCTACTGAGCAGTTCTTC
CASSMLATEQFF
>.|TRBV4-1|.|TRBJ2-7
TGCGCCAGCAGCCAGGTTGTATCGGGACAATTTTACGAGCAGTACTTC
CASSQVVSGQFYEQYF
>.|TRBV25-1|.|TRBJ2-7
TGTGCCAGCAGTGAAATCCCCTACGAGCAGTACTTC
CASSEIPYEQYF
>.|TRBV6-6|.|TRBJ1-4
TGTGCCAGCATTCCCCTTGCTAAGGGTGAAAAACTGTTTTTT
CASIPLAKGEKLFF
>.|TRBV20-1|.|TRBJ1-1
TGCAGTGCTAGAGGGGAGGGAGGGGGGAACACTGAAGCTTTCTTT
CSARGEGGGNTEAFF
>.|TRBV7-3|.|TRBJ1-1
TGTGCCAGCAGCCCTCTCGTGGGTCTGGGGAACACTGAAGCTTTCTTT
CASSPLVGLGNTEAFF
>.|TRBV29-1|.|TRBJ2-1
TGCAGCGTTGAGGGTAGATCCTACAATGAGCAGTTCTTC
CSVEGRSYNEQFF
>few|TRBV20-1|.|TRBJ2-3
TGCAGTGCTAGGTCCGGGGGCGTGGGAGATACGCAGTATTTT
CSARSGGVGDTQYF
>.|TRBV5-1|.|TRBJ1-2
TGCGCCAGCAGCTTGGACGCAGGGGATGGGAACTATGGCTACACCTTC
CASSLDAGDGNYGYTF
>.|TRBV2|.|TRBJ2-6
TGTGCCAGCAGTGAAGGGAGGACAGTTGGGGCCAACGTCCTGACTTTC
CASSEGRTVGANVLTF
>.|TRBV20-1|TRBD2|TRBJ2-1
TGCAGTGCTAGCGGGCTAGCGGGGGGGTGGTATGAGCAGTTCTTC
CSASGLAGGWYEQFF
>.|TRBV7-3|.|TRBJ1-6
TGTGCCAGCAGCAAGGGGAGGGGGACGGATTCACCCCTCCACTTT
CASSKGRGTDSPLHF
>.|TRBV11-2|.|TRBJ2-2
TGTGCCAGCAGGACTCCAAAGAATCCAGGGGATAACACCGGGGAGCTGTTTTTT
CASRTPKNPGDNTGELFF
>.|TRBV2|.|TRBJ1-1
TGTGCCAGTACCTCCGGGGGCTCTAGCACTGAAGCTTTCTTT
CASTSGGSSTEAFF
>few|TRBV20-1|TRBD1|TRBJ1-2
TGCAGTGCTAGAGCCGGGACAGACTATGGCTACACCTTC
CSARAGTDYGYTF
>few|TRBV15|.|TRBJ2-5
TGTGCCACCAGCAGAGTACAAGAGACCCAGTACTTC
CATSRVQETQYF
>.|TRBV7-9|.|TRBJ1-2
TGTGCCAGCAGCTTATTCGCCCGAGGTAGCTATGGCTACACCTTC
CASSLFARGSYGYTF
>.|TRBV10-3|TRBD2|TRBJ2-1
TGTGCCATCAGTGAGTTAACTAGCGGGGAAGACAATGAGCAGTTCTTC
CAISELTSGEDNEQFF
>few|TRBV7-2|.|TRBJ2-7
TGTGCCAGCAGCCCGAGTGGGGGGCTCCCCTACGAGCAGTACTTC
CASSPSGGLPYEQYF
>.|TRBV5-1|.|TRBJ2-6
TGCGCCAGCAGCCAGGCCCCGGGGCTTGGGGCCAACGTCCTGACTTTC
CASSQAPGLGANVLTF
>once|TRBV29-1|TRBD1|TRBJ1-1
TGCAGCGTTGAAGCCGCAGGGGGCGAGTACACTGAAGCTTTCTTT
CSVEAAGGEYTEAFF
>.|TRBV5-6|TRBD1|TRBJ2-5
TGTGCCAGCAGCCGAGGGACAGGCAAGGAGACCCAGTACTTC
CASSRGTGKETQYF
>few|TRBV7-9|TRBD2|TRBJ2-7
TGTGCCAGCAGCTTGCTAGCGGGATCTTTCCACGAGCAGTACTTC
CASSLLAGSFHEQYF
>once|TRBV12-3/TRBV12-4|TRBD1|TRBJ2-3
TGTGCCAGCAGTTGGGACAGGGAGTGGCGCGATACGCAGTATTTT
CASSWDREWRDTQYF
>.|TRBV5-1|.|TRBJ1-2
TGCGCCAGCAGCCGAGAGGGGGACTATGGCTACACCTTC
CASSREGDYGYTF
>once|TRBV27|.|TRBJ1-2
TGTGCCAGCAGTTTATCACCGGGGCCCCGGGTTGGCTACACCTTC
CASSLSPGPRVGYTF
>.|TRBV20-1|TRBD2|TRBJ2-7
TGCAGTGCTAGAGGCCTAGCGGGAGATTTCGAGCAGTACTTC
CSARGLAGDFEQYF